This is a list of T cell receptor beta chains from one sample in a study of T cells of healthy individuals. TCRdb itself ran the 5' RACE reads through MiXCR, one entry per CDR3 protein. The sample shows 63,000 or so distinct CDR3 sequences, around 15% of them seen only once. These receptors came from a human donor in good health. Both conserved end residues are part of each CDR3. D genes are given only for firm matches. Size tells how often a clone was seen (once, few, many) or the class of an expanded clone, and some rows leave it out.

j_call v_call d_call clone_size cdr3_nt cdr3_aa
TRBJ2-1 TRBV5-4 . few TGTGCCAGCAAAGGGGGACGTAACAATGAGCAGTTCTTC CASKGGRNNEQFF
TRBJ1-2 TRBV7-9 . many TGTGCCAGCAGAGGGGCCGCTAACTATGGCTACACCTTC CASRGAANYGYTF
TRBJ2-2 TRBV14 TRBD2 many TGTGCCAGCAGCCTAGGACTAGCCAACACCGGGGAGCTGTTTTTT CASSLGLANTGELFF
TRBJ2-1 TRBV7-2 TRBD2 . TGTGCCAGCAGCTCCTTCGGACTAGCGGATGAGCAGTTCTTC CASSSFGLADEQFF
TRBJ1-1 TRBV5-6 . . TGTGCCAGCTTACACAGGGTCGGCACTGAAGCTTTCTTT CASLHRVGTEAFF
TRBJ2-7 TRBV4-3 TRBD2 . TGCGCCAGCAGCCAAGGAGGGCTAGCGGGAGGGACCGAGCAGTACTTC CASSQGGLAGGTEQYF
TRBJ2-7 TRBV6-6 TRBD1 many TGTGCCAGCAGTTACTCGATTGAGGGGGCAGGGGAGCAGTACTTC CASSYSIEGAGEQYF
TRBJ1-6 TRBV10-3 TRBD1 many TGTGCCATCAGTCGGGACAGGGAAAATTCACCCCTCCACTTT CAISRDRENSPLHF
TRBJ1-6 TRBV12-5 . few TGTGCTAGTGGTTTTGCAGGAGGTTCACCCCTCCACTTT CASGFAGGSPLHF
TRBJ2-2 TRBV5-1 . few TGCGCCAGCAGCCAATCCTACAGGGCCGGGGAGCTGTTTTTT CASSQSYRAGELFF
TRBJ2-3 TRBV20-1 . many TGCAGTGCTAGTAGGGGGAATGGGGCAGATACGCAGTATTTT CSASRGNGADTQYF
TRBJ2-2 TRBV4-1 . . TGCGCCAGCAGGACCCCGGGGAACACCGGGGAGCTGTTTTTT CASRTPGNTGELFF
TRBJ1-5 TRBV20-1 . many TGCAGTGCTAGGTATGGGGTGGGTCAGCCCCAGCATTTT CSARYGVGQPQHF
TRBJ1-5 TRBV19 . . TGTGCCAGTAGTCGTTCCGGGCCCATTCCCCAGCATTTT CASSRSGPIPQHF
TRBJ2-2 TRBV20-1 TRBD2 few TGCAGTGCTAGTTCCGGGAGGGACACCGGGGAGCTGTTTTTT CSASSGRDTGELFF
TRBJ1-2 TRBV29-1 . few TGCAGCGTTGAAGTGGGGAGGGTTGGCTACACCTTC CSVEVGRVGYTF
TRBJ1-2 TRBV29-1 . many TGCAGCGTTCGCCTGGATTCTGCCTACACCTTC CSVRLDSAYTF
TRBJ2-7 TRBV6-2/TRBV6-3 . . TGTGCCAGCAGTTTACAGGGTAGATTATACGAGCAGTACTTC CASSLQGRLYEQYF
TRBJ2-7 TRBV28 . . TGTGCCAGCAGTTTGACACCGCCCATGGAGTACGAGCAGTACTTC CASSLTPPMEYEQYF
TRBJ2-7 TRBV12-3/TRBV12-4 TRBD1 many TGTGCCAGCAGATCTACCGAGGGACAGGGTACCTACGAGCAGTACTTC CASRSTEGQGTYEQYF
TRBJ2-1 TRBV7-9 TRBD2 . TGTGCCAGCAGCCGGGACCGGGACTACCCCCTGCCCGAGCAGTTCTTC CASSRDRDYPLPEQFF
TRBJ2-3 TRBV12-3/TRBV12-4 TRBD2 many TGTGCCAGCAGTCGGCTGGGACTAGCGGGGAGCACAGATACGCAGTATTTT CASSRLGLAGSTDTQYF
TRBJ1-4 TRBV24-1 . . TGTGCCACCAGTGACTCTGACAGGATCGGAGAAAAACTGTTTTTT CATSDSDRIGEKLFF
TRBJ2-5 TRBV6-1 . . TGTGCCAGCAGGGAACCTGACAGGGAGGCCCATGAGACCCAGTACTTC CASREPDREAHETQYF
TRBJ1-6 TRBV9 . few TGTGCCAGCAGCGATCCAAGGAGCTCCTATAATTCACCCCTCCACTTT CASSDPRSSYNSPLHF
TRBJ2-2 TRBV11-3 TRBD1 many TGTGCCAGCAGCCCCCGGACAGGGGGATCCGGGGAGCTGTTTTTT CASSPRTGGSGELFF
TRBJ2-3 TRBV9 TRBD2 few TGTGCCAGCAGCGTAGGCAATAGCGGGGTAGATACGCAGTATTTT CASSVGNSGVDTQYF
TRBJ2-6 TRBV6-6 . many TGTGCCAGCAGCCCTTCGTTATACCAGAGCTCTGGGGCCAACGTCCTGACTTTC CASSPSLYQSSGANVLTF
TRBJ2-7 TRBV28 . few TGTGCCAGCAGTTTTTTTGCTTCCCGCCTGCCTACCTACGAGCAGTACTTC CASSFFASRLPTYEQYF
TRBJ2-3 TRBV15 TRBD2 . TGTGCCACCAGCAGAGGCTTAGCGGGAGGGAGCACAGATACGCAGTATTTT CATSRGLAGGSTDTQYF
TRBJ2-7 TRBV4-2 TRBD2 few TGTGCCAGCAGCCCTACTCGACTAGCGTTGGGTGAGCAGTACTTC CASSPTRLALGEQYF
TRBJ2-7 TRBV6-2/TRBV6-3 . many TGTGCCAGCGCGGACACTCCCTACGAGCAGTACTTC CASADTPYEQYF
TRBJ2-1 TRBV2 . . TGTGCCAGCAGTAACAATGAGCAGTTCTTC CASSNNEQFF
TRBJ2-2 TRBV5-1 . . TGCGCCAGCTCGGTTCGCGAAGGCACCGGGGAGCTGTTTTTT CASSVREGTGELFF
TRBJ2-3 TRBV28 TRBD1 . TGTGCCAGCAGTTTATCAGGGGGAACGCAGTATTTT CASSLSGGTQYF
TRBJ1-2 TRBV29-1 . many TGCAGCGTTGAAGATCTGAAGGGGATAGCTAACTATGGCTACACCTTC CSVEDLKGIANYGYTF
TRBJ2-7 TRBV4-2 . . TGTGCCAGCAGCTTACTGTCTCGGGCCTACGAGCAGTACTTC CASSLLSRAYEQYF
TRBJ2-3 TRBV4-1 TRBD2 few TGCGCCAGCAGCTATGGACTAGCGGGGACAGATACGCAGTATTTT CASSYGLAGTDTQYF
TRBJ2-4 TRBV12-3/TRBV12-4 TRBD1 . TGTGCCAGCACCACCTGGACAGGAGAAAACATTCAGTACTTC CASTTWTGENIQYF
TRBJ2-3 TRBV5-1 TRBD2 . TGCGCCAGCAGCCCGCTAGCGGGAGCCCTCACAGATACGCAGTATTTT CASSPLAGALTDTQYF
TRBJ2-7 TRBV7-9 . many TGTGCCAGCAGCTTTGGGGCAATCTACGAGCAGTACTTC CASSFGAIYEQYF
TRBJ1-3 TRBV10-2 TRBD1 many TGCGCCAGCAGAGCTCAGGGGGCTGGTGGAAACACCATATATTTT CASRAQGAGGNTIYF
TRBJ2-3 TRBV10-3 TRBD2 many TGTGCAATCGCAGGCGGGAGGTCGACAGATACGCAGTATTTT CAIAGGRSTDTQYF
TRBJ1-1 TRBV9 . few TGTGCCAGCATGTGTCCAGTAATGAACACTGAAGCTTTCTTT CASMCPVMNTEAFF
TRBJ2-4 TRBV20-1 TRBD1 many TGCAGTGCCATCGGACAGGGTTCGACGAATTTAAACATTCAGTACTTC CSAIGQGSTNLNIQYF
TRBJ2-2 TRBV4-2 TRBD2 . TGTGCCAGCAGACCCCCCCTAGCGGGAGGGACTGCCGGGGAGCTGTTTTTT CASRPPLAGGTAGELFF
TRBJ1-1 TRBV12-3/TRBV12-4 . many TGTGCCAGCAGTTTAGTCAGATTTGGCACTGAAGCTTTCTTT CASSLVRFGTEAFF
TRBJ2-1 TRBV12-5 TRBD2 many TGTGCTAGTGGGTGGGCTAGCGGGAGCTACAATGAGCAGTTCTTC CASGWASGSYNEQFF
TRBJ2-6 TRBV12-3/TRBV12-4 . many TGTGCCAGCAGCTCAACTGGACAGCGTTATGGGGACGTCCTGACTTTC CASSSTGQRYGDVLTF
TRBJ2-7 TRBV4-1 TRBD2 few TGCGCCAGCAGCCAAGGGGGGGGACGGACCTCCTACGAGCAGTACTTC CASSQGGGRTSYEQYF
TRBJ2-1 TRBV7-2 TRBD2 many TGTGCCAGCAGCACCATAGCGGGCTGGTCCTACAATGAGCAGTTCTTC CASSTIAGWSYNEQFF
TRBJ2-3 TRBV18 . few TGTGCCAGCTCACCGGGCGGATTCACAGATACGCAGTATTTT CASSPGGFTDTQYF
TRBJ2-1 TRBV7-2 TRBD1 . TGTGCCAGCAGTCGACAGGGGTGGAATGAGCAGTTCTTC CASSRQGWNEQFF
TRBJ2-1 TRBV12-3/TRBV12-4 . many TGTGCCAGCAGTTCCCGGGATGCCTACAATGAGCAGTTCTTC CASSSRDAYNEQFF
TRBJ2-7 TRBV6-5 TRBD2 few TGTGCCAGCAGTTACGGCGCGGGGGGTTACTACGAGCAGTACTTC CASSYGAGGYYEQYF
TRBJ2-1 TRBV10-3 . many TGTGCCATCAGTGAACTCGAGAGTTACAATGAGCAGTTCTTC CAISELESYNEQFF
TRBJ2-7 TRBV4-1 TRBD1 many TGCGCCAGCAGCCAACCGGGACAGGGACTCTACGAGCAGTACTTC CASSQPGQGLYEQYF
TRBJ1-5 TRBV4-2 TRBD1 many TGTGCCAGCAGCTCCCACAGGGGGAACAGTCAGCCCCAGCATTTT CASSSHRGNSQPQHF
TRBJ2-7 TRBV9 TRBD2 few TGTGCCAGCAGCGCGACCGGGACTAGCTTTTACGAGCAGTACTTC CASSATGTSFYEQYF